Below are 12 T cell receptor beta chains sequenced from a single sample in a study of patients and donors after allogeneic stem cell transplantation. TCRdb used MiXCR to reprocess the RT-PCR reads, holding one entry per CDR3 protein. Among approximately 33,000 distinct CDR3 sequences, nearly 7% were seen once, and the ten largest hold roughly 36%. The material sequenced was blood, either unsorted or a sorted T cell fraction (not recorded which). The source is a human donor who was either an allogeneic HSCT recipient or a stem cell or donor lymphocyte infusion donor (not recorded which). It is not recorded whose cells these are; they may come from a transplant donor.

This clonotype was detected many times. The rearrangement links TRBV7-8 to TRBJ1-2, with 9 bases identical to TRBD1. V lost 1 base to trimming and J lost 8 bases; unmatched junction nucleotides: 2. The CDR3 spans 13 residues. Germline V gives CDR1 SGHVS, CDR2 FQNEAQ. The CDR3 is CASSLDRGQGYTF. In DNA, the CDR3 is TGTGCCAGCAGCTTAGACAGGGGGCAAGGCTACACCTTC.

This clonotype appeared many times. The chain links TRBV7-3 to TRBJ2-2, with D possibly being TRBD1 (6 bases). This CDR3 has 16 residues. Trimming removed 3 bases at V and 2 bases at J, with 13 bases between. CDR1 SGHTA and CDR2 FQGTGA come from the germline V gene. This chain's CDR3 is CASSFWGRGNTGELFF. CDR3 DNA sequence: TGTGCCAGCAGCTTCTGGGGCAGGGGAAACACCGGGGAGCTGTTTTTT.

This clonotype showed up many times. The rearrangement links TRBV12-3 or TRBV12-4 to TRBJ2-5; D ambiguous. V shed 3 bases and J shed 4 bases, with 6 bases lying between them. The CDR3 has 12 residues. The CDR3 region has the DNA TGTGCCAGCAGTTTCTCGATAGAGACCCAGTACTTC. Encoded protein: CASSFSIETQYF.

The chain has TRBV24-1 and TRBJ2-5; 7 bases are a match to TRBD1. Germline CDR1 and CDR2: KGHDR and SFDVKD. The V gene end was trimmed by 4 bases and the J gene end by 1 base; junction bases not matched to a gene: 5. This CDR3 has 15 amino acids. The CDR3 sequence is CATSDPTGTQETQYF. In DNA form, the CDR3 reads TGTGCCACCAGTGACCCGACAGGGACCCAAGAGACCCAGTACTTC.

At least ten counts were recorded for this clonotype. The chain carries TRBV7-3 and TRBJ2-1; D is possibly TRBD2 (5 bases). Germline V gene sequence: CDR1 SGHTA, CDR2 FQGTGA. The CDR3 is 13 amino acids. Trimming pared 3 bases from V and 4 bases from J, leaving 7 bases between. The CDR3 sequence is CASSFTGYNEQFF. In nucleotides, the CDR3 is TGTGCCAGCAGCTTTACGGGGTACAATGAGCAGTTCTTC. Together with reference TRBV7-3 and TRBJ2-1, the CDR3 gives the full variable domain: GAGVSQTPSNKVTEKGKYVELRCDPISGHTALYWYRQSLGQGPEFLIYFQGTGAADDSGLPNDRFFAVRPEGSVSTLKIQRTERGDSAVYLCASSFTGYNEQFFGPGTRLTVL.

This clonotype has just a few counts. The chain combines TRBV5-1 with TRBJ2-1; 11 nucleotides agree with TRBD1. CDR3 length equals 14 residues. V gave up 7 bases and J gave up 4 bases; unmatched junction bases: 4. Germline loops: CDR1 SGHRS, CDR2 YFSETQ. The CDR3 sequence is CASLRDRGYNEQFF. CDR3 in DNA: TGCGCCAGCCTCCGGGACAGGGGGTACAATGAGCAGTTCTTC.

This clonotype was counted a few times. The rearrangement joins TRBV9 to TRBJ2-7; tentative D call: TRBD1 (5 bases). This CDR3 has 14 residues. V lost 2 bases, J lost 5 bases, and 14 bases lay in between. CDR1 SGDLS and CDR2 YYNGEE come from the germline V gene. The CDR3: CASSVGYGADEQYF. As DNA, the CDR3 is TGTGCCAGCAGCGTGGGGTATGGGGCGGACGAGCAGTACTTC.

V gene TRBV6-1 combines with J gene TRBJ2-2; a possible D gene is TRBD1 (7 bases). From germline, CDR1 is MNHNS and CDR2 SASEGT. Trimming took 9 bases from V and 3 from J, leaving 17 bases between them. The CDR3 extends over 15 amino acids. The CDR3 spells CASPGQREDTGELFF. CDR3 nucleotide sequence: TGTGCCAGTCCGGGACAGAGGGAGGACACCGGGGAGCTGTTTTTT.

This clonotype was counted ten times or more. The CDR3 region has the DNA TGTGCCAGCAGGAAGAGAATTAGCACAGATACGCAGTATTTT. Translated: CASRKRISTDTQYF. The rearrangement uses TRBV6-5 and TRBJ2-3; D remains ambiguous. The CDR3 spans 14 residues. Germline CDR1 is MNHEY and CDR2 is SVGAGI. V lost 6 bases, J lost 0 bases, and 10 bases lay in between.

This chain connects TRBV7-2 to TRBJ2-1; 8 bases are shared with TRBD2. Germline V gene lookup returns CDR1 SGHTA and CDR2 FQGNSA. V shed 6 bases, J shed 8 bases, and the junction held 9 bases outside the gene matches. The CDR3 is made up of 14 amino acids. CDR3 protein: CASSPTRGGHEQFF. The CDR3 region has the DNA TGTGCCAGCAGTCCAACGCGCGGGGGGCATGAGCAGTTCTTC.

This clonotype appeared many times. The genes are TRBV5-4 and TRBJ1-2, with 8 nucleotides matching TRBD1. The ends lost 4 bases at V and 4 bases at J; junction bases unmatched: 3. The V gene's germline CDR1 is SGHNT and CDR2 YYREEE (reference sequence). The CDR3 spans 13 residues. CDR3 coding DNA: TGTGCCAGCAGCACCACAGGGGGCTATGGCTACACCTTC. This encodes CASSTTGGYGYTF.

This clonotype was seen many times. J is TRBJ2-7 and V is TRBV7-9; 7 nucleotides line up with TRBD2. CDR3 size: 14 residues. Germline CDR1 and CDR2: SEHNR and FQNEAQ (reference sequence). V shed 4 bases and J 0 bases; nucleotides not matched to a gene: 3. This CDR3 reads CASSSTGGSYEQYF. CDR3 sequence (DNA): TGTGCCAGCAGCTCCACGGGAGGCTCCTACGAGCAGTACTTC.